This record covers a single T cell receptor (beta chain). The target antigen is unknown. This sample is drawn from a study of shared clonotypes between healthy human individuals. Study in general: Donors were a couple of women and a few men aged 18 to 49.

The study enrolled healthy HIV-negative adults without recent acute infections or vaccinations as donors. Per germline, CDR1 SGHTA and CDR2 FQGNSA. Trimming removed 5 bases at V and 4 bases at J, with 14 bases between. The CDR3 spans 14 residues. Genomic DNA of every subset was divided equally among multiple immunoSEQ plates. Clones were read by immunoSEQ multiplex PCR, and TCRdb kept only the in-frame ones, dropping some. The repertoire holds approximately 2,300,000 clones, with 92% as singletons. Broader study findings: Naive CD4 clonotypes were shared across a handful of donors at roughly 4.6%.

The specimen sequenced was naive CD4+ T cells from PBMCs. Subset specified: CD45RA+ positively selected. This rearrangement joins TRBV7-2 to TRBJ1-2; possible D gene TRBD1, 5 bases. The TCR comes from a man between 18 and 35 years old in good health. Some clones in this sample may be carry-over from other donors' samples. CDR3 coding DNA: TGTGCCAGCAGCCGACGGGACGGACCCTATGGCTACACCTTC. Residues: CASSRRDGPYGYTF.